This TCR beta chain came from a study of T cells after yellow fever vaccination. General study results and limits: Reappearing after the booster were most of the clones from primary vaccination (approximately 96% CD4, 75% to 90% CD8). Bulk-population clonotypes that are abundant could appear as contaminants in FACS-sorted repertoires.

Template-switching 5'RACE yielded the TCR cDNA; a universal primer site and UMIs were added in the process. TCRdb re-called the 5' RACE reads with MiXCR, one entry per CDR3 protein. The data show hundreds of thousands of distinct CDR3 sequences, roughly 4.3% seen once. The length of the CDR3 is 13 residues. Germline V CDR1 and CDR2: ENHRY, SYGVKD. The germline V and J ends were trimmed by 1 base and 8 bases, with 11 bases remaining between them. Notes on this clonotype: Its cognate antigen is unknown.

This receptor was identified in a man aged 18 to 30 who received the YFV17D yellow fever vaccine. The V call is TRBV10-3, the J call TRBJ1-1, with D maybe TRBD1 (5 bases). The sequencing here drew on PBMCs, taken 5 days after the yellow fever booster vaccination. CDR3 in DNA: TGTGCCATCAGTGAGTTAAGGGGAGGGGAAGCTTTCTTT. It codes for CAISELRGGEAFF.